A single sample gave rise to the 13 T cell receptor beta chains below, sequenced in a study of T cell responses to AZD1222 COVID-19 vaccine. Clones were read by immunoSEQ multiplex PCR, and TCRdb kept only the in-frame ones, dropping some. The sample shows about 93,000 clones, around nine tenths of them seen only once. The sequencing here drew on peripheral blood, taken on day 0 of MenACWY control vaccination. Every receptor here comes from an adult in good health.

V and J are TRBV5-1 and TRBJ1-1; D remains ambiguous. V was pared by 2 bases and J by 2 bases, with 10 bases between. The germline V gene has CDR1 SGHRS and CDR2 YFSETQ. The CDR3 consists of 14 residues. The CDR3: CASSFEGINTEAFF. The CDR3 DNA reads TGCGCCAGCAGCTTTGAGGGCATAAACACTGAAGCTTTCTTT. Looking up the rest from reference TRBV5-1 and TRBJ1-1 gives the full variable domain: KAGVTQTPRYLIKTRGQQVTLSCSPISGHRSVSWYQQTPGQGLQFLFEYFSETQRNKGNFPGRFSGRQFSNSRSEMNVSTLELGDSALYLCASSFEGINTEAFFGQGTRLTVV.

The chain links TRBV11-2 to TRBJ1-3; 8 bases line up with TRBD1. CDR1 and CDR2 (germline): SGHAT, FQNNGV. V lost 3 bases, J lost 3 bases, and 1 base stayed unmatched. The CDR3 extends over 14 amino acids. CDR3: CASSFGQGGNTIYF. CDR3 bases: TGTGCCAGCAGCTTCGGACAGGGTGGAAACACCATATATTTT.

V and J are TRBV14 and TRBJ2-7; perhaps TRBD1 as D (5 bases). There are 14 residues in the CDR3. V shed 1 base and J shed 5 bases, with 12 bases lying between them. Germline lookup yields CDR1 SGHDN and CDR2 FVKESK. DNA for the CDR3: TGTGCCAGCAGCCAAGGTATATCCAGGGACGAGCAGTACTTC. Its protein product is CASSQGISRDEQYF.

The rearrangement links TRBV7-9 to TRBJ2-3; 9 bases agree with TRBD1. This CDR3 region has 15 residues. Germline CDR1 reads SEHNR; CDR2 reads FQNEAQ (reference sequence). J lost 6 bases, V lost 5 bases, and 9 bases had no gene match. The CDR3 reads CASSQGTGPRDTQYF. CDR3 nucleotides: TGTGCCAGCAGCCAAGGGACAGGGCCAAGGGATACGCAGTATTTT.

The chain couples TRBV6-6 to TRBJ1-1; no firm D call. V lost 8 bases and J 2 bases, leaving 18 bases between the germline ends. CDR3 length equals 15 residues. Germline values: CDR1 MNHNY, CDR2 SVGAGI (reference sequence). This CDR3 is CASDARSKSNTEAFF. DNA of the CDR3: TGTGCCAGCGACGCTAGGTCCAAATCAAACACTGAAGCTTTCTTT.

The chain links TRBV5-6 to TRBJ1-6, with 7 nucleotides matching TRBD1. This CDR3 region has 14 residues. V lost 4 bases to trimming and J lost 7 bases; unmatched junction nucleotides: 5. The germline gives CDR1 SGHDT, CDR2 YYEEEE. CDR3: CASSRDRQNSPLHF. CDR3 coding DNA: TGTGCCAGCAGCCGGGACAGACAGAATTCACCCCTCCACTTT. Using reference TRBV5-6 and TRBJ1-6 for the parts outside the CDR3, the full variable domain is DAGVTQSPTHLIKTRGQQVTLRCSPKSGHDTVSWYQQALGQGPQFIFQYYEEEERQRGNFPDRFSGHQFPNYSSELNVNALLLGDSALYLCASSRDRQNSPLHFGNGTRLTVT.

The chain couples TRBV30 to TRBJ1-2; D unclear. CDR3 length: 14 amino acids. The germline V gene encodes CDR1 GTSNPN and CDR2 SVGIG (reference sequence). V shed 1 base and J shed 3 bases, with 12 bases lying between them. The CDR3 spells CAWSGSGIYYGYTF. The CDR3 region has the DNA TGTGCCTGGAGTGGCTCGGGGATCTACTATGGCTACACCTTC.

V gene TRBV25-1 combines with J gene TRBJ2-5, with 10 positions matching TRBD1. Germline trimming cut 1 base from V and 3 bases from J; bases unmatched to any gene: 11. CDR3 length: 18 residues. The V gene's germline CDR1 is MGHDK and CDR2 SYGVNS. The CDR3 nucleotides are TGTGCCAGCAGTGAATTCAGAGGGACAGGGGTGACCGAAGAGACCCAGTACTTC. Encoded protein: CASSEFRGTGVTEETQYF.

This chain connects TRBV3-1 (or the pseudogene TRBV3-2) to TRBJ2-2, with D uncertain. Per germline, CDR1 LGHDT and CDR2 YNNKEL (reference sequence). Trimming took off 5 bases at V and 8 bases at J, with 6 bases between the two ends. The CDR3 length is 11 residues. CDR3 protein: CASSTSGELFF. CDR3 in DNA: TGTGCCAGCAGCACCTCTGGGGAGCTGTTTTTT.

This clone was counted once. The chain is built from TRBV11-2 and TRBJ1-5, with D unresolved. Germline V gene lookup returns CDR1 SGHAT and CDR2 FQNNGV. This CDR3 region has 15 residues. V lost 1 base to trimming and J lost 2 bases, with 9 bases between them. The CDR3 protein is CASSLALGGNQPQHF. The CDR3 nucleotides are TGTGCCAGCAGCTTAGCCCTGGGTGGCAATCAGCCCCAGCATTTT.

The chain has TRBV27 and TRBJ1-1, with D possibly TRBD1 on 5 matching bases. V dropped 1 base and J dropped 7 bases, with 16 bases sitting between them. Germline assignment: CDR1 MNHEY and CDR2 SMNVEV (reference sequence). CDR3 size: 15 residues. The CDR3 spells CASSLYSTGLIEAFF. The CDR3 DNA follows: TGTGCCAGCAGTTTATATAGTACAGGACTGATTGAAGCTTTCTTT.

The V and J genes are TRBV5-1 and TRBJ2-1; weak D call: TRBD2 (5 bases). The length of the CDR3 is 16 residues. V dropped 3 bases and J dropped 1 base, with 14 bases sitting between them. The germline V gene has CDR1 SGHRS and CDR2 YFSETQ. The CDR3 bases are TGCGCCAGCAGCTCCCTGGGCCGAGGGTCCTACAATGAGCAGTTCTTC. It yields the protein CASSSLGRGSYNEQFF.

The chain employs TRBV19 and TRBJ1-2, with D possibly being TRBD1 (6 bases). CDR1 and CDR2 from the germline V gene are LNHDA and SQIVND (reference sequence). Trimming shortened V by 6 bases and J by 7 bases, and 15 bases separated the two germline ends. This CDR3 contains 13 residues. The CDR3: CASRDPGGSGYTF. CDR3 nucleotides: TGTGCCAGTAGGGACCCCGGGGGCAGTGGCTACACCTTC.